A single sample gave rise to the 27 T cell receptor beta chains below, sequenced in a study of shared clonotypes between healthy human individuals. The assay was immunoSEQ multiplex PCR, and TCRdb's table has in-frame clones only and misses some. The sample includes about 2.3 million clones, 85% to 95% seen only once; the top ten take about 0.41%. Sequenced sample: naive CD4+ T cells from PBMCs. Subset denoted: CD45RA+ positively selected. These receptor sequences come from a man between 18 and 29 years old in good health. Some clones in this sample may be carry-over from other donors' samples.

V usage is TRBV7-9 and J usage is TRBJ2-7; 13 bases are a match to TRBD2. The V gene's germline CDR1 is SEHNR and CDR2 FQNEAQ (reference sequence). The V and J ends lost 4 bases and 5 bases, in that order; junction bases with no gene match: 5. There are 15 residues in the CDR3. The CDR3 is CASSSTSGRGDEQYF. The CDR3 bases are TGTGCCAGCAGCTCCACTAGCGGGAGGGGCGACGAGCAGTACTTC.

The chain carries TRBV6-4 and TRBJ2-1; 7 bases are shared with TRBD2. This CDR3 region has 13 residues. CDR1 and CDR2 (germline): MRHNA, SNTAGT. V lost 8 bases and J lost 5; bases outside the gene matches: 6. CDR3 sequence (DNA): TGTGCCAGCGGGAGGGAGCCCCACAATGAGCAGTTCTTC. It is translated as CASGREPHNEQFF.

This chain joins TRBV11-2 and TRBJ1-2, with a tentative D call TRBD1 (5 bases). The CDR3 is 13 residues long. Trimming removed 5 bases from V and 5 bases from J, with 12 bases in between. In germline, CDR1 is SGHAT, CDR2 FQNNGV. The CDR3 nucleotides are TGTGCCAGCAGCCCGGACACGTCTTATGGCTACACCTTC. It yields the protein CASSPDTSYGYTF. Full variable domain (missing parts from reference TRBV11-2 and TRBJ1-2): EAGVAQSPRYKIIEKRQSVAFWCNPISGHATLYWYQQILGQGPKLLIQFQNNGVVDDSQLPKDRFSAERLKGVDSTLKIQPAKLEDSAVYLCASSPDTSYGYTFGSGTRLTVV.

This clone was observed a few times. The chain has TRBV27 and TRBJ1-1; 12 bases agree with TRBD1. This CDR3 is 16 amino acids long. Germline assignment: CDR1 MNHEY and CDR2 SMNVEV (reference sequence). With V trimmed by 6 bases and J by 10 bases, 15 bases remained unmatched. DNA for the CDR3: TGTGCCAGCAGCAAGAATCGGGACAGGGGGCAGGTTGGAGCTTTCTTT. As protein: CASSKNRDRGQVGAFF.

The rearrangement uses TRBV29-1 and TRBJ2-5, with a weak D call TRBD2 (5 bases). The germline CDR1 and CDR2 sequences are SQVTM and ANQGSEA. V lost 5 bases and J 4 bases, leaving 14 bases between the germline ends. This CDR3 spans 13 amino acids. The CDR3 DNA reads TGCAGCGTTCACCGGGGAGCCGCAGAGACCCAGTACTTC. Amino acids: CSVHRGAAETQYF.

CDR3 nucleotides: TGTGCCAGCACCAGTAGCCTCTCCACCTACGAGCAGTACTTC. Protein: CASTSSLSTYEQYF. V gene TRBV25-1 combines with J gene TRBJ2-7; no reliable D call. V shed 7 bases and J shed 2 bases, with 15 bases lying between them. The germline V gene encodes CDR1 MGHDK and CDR2 SYGVNS. CDR3 length equals 14 residues.

Only a few counts were recorded for this clone. Other DNA sequences in this specimen translate into the identical CDR3. The chain employs TRBV5-1 and TRBJ1-3, with D uncertain. The V end lost 0 bases, the J end lost 0 bases, and 7 bases lay between the germline ends. The CDR3 spans 15 residues. The germline gives CDR1 SGHRS, CDR2 YFSETQ. The CDR3 loop is CASSLEQSSGNTIYF. In DNA, the CDR3 is TGCGCCAGCAGCTTGGAACAGAGCTCTGGAAACACCATATATTTT.

This chain uses TRBV7-9 with TRBJ1-5; D might be TRBD1 (5 bases). Germline V gene data show CDR1 as SEHNR and CDR2 as FQNEAQ (reference sequence). CDR3 length: 14 amino acids. V lost 1 base and J lost 4, with 8 bases in between. The CDR3 bases are TGTGCCAGCAGCTTAGGGGGGAAGAATCAGCCCCAGCATTTT. This gives the protein CASSLGGKNQPQHF.

The chain is built from TRBV7-2 and TRBJ2-3, with D maybe TRBD2 (7 bases). There are 15 residues in the CDR3. Germline CDR1 SGHTA, CDR2 FQGNSA. V was clipped by 11 bases and J by 5 bases, with 23 bases between them. CDR3 coding DNA: TGTGCCGGGAACCGACTAGGGGGAGGGCAAGATACGCAGTATTTT. As protein: CAGNRLGGGQDTQYF.

A note on this clone: Different DNA sequences within this sample yield the same CDR3. The rearrangement links TRBV7-9 to TRBJ2-3, with 9 positions matching TRBD1. CDR3 length: 15 residues. Per germline, CDR1 SEHNR and CDR2 FQNEAQ (reference sequence). J was trimmed by 2 bases and V by 1 base; bases with no gene match: 1. Written as DNA, the CDR3 is TGTGCCAGCAGCTTAGGGACAGGGGTCACAGATACGCAGTATTTT. Residues: CASSLGTGVTDTQYF.

The chain uses TRBV25-1 and TRBJ1-1; no reliable D call. The CDR3 spans 13 residues. Germline CDR1 reads MGHDK; CDR2 reads SYGVNS. V was shortened by 8 bases and J by 2 bases, with 12 bases between the two germline ends. The CDR3 spells CASSPSSNTEAFF. Here the CDR3 DNA reads TGTGCCAGCTCCCCGTCCTCCAACACTGAAGCTTTCTTT.

The J gene is TRBJ2-5, the V gene TRBV2; 9 positions match TRBD1. The ends lost 3 bases at V and 4 bases at J; junction bases unmatched: 6. Germline V gene lookup returns CDR1 SNHLY and CDR2 FYNNEI. The CDR3 has 15 amino acids. The CDR3 loop reads CASSDRDRVGETQYF. The CDR3 coding sequence is TGTGCCAGCAGTGACCGGGACAGGGTCGGAGAGACCCAGTACTTC.

The gene calls are TRBV5-4 and TRBJ1-2; unclear D gene. The CDR3 has 13 amino acids. Per the germline V gene, CDR1 is SGHNT and CDR2 is YYREEE (reference sequence). The V gene lost 3 bases and the J gene lost 4 bases, with 10 bases spanning the gap. The CDR3: CASSSSDGYGYTF. The CDR3 DNA sequence: TGTGCCAGCAGCTCCTCGGACGGCTATGGCTACACCTTC.

This sequence joins TRBV23-1 and TRBJ1-2, with D unresolved. TRBV23-1 is classed as an ORF, of uncertain function. Trimming removed 1 base at V and 2 bases at J, with 8 bases between. CDR3 length equals 14 residues. Here the CDR3 DNA reads TGCGCCAGCAGTCAATGTGGCAGAAACTATGGCTACACCTTC. Translated, it gives CASSQCGRNYGYTF.

DNA of the CDR3: TGCGCCAGCAGCCATCCTTCAGGGGGTCGATACGAGCAGTACTTC. Translating it yields CASSHPSGGRYEQYF. The rearrangement uses TRBV4-1 and TRBJ2-7; 7 bases are a match to TRBD1. Germline-derived CDR1 and CDR2 are MGHRA and YSYEKL. The CDR3 spans 15 residues. The junction had 9 bases not matched to a gene; V was cut back by 3 bases and J by 4 bases.

This rearrangement joins TRBV29-1 to TRBJ2-1; TRBD2 is a possible D gene (6 bases). Germline lookup yields CDR1 SQVTM and CDR2 ANQGSEA. Trimming took off 4 bases at V and 2 bases at J, with 12 bases between the two ends. This CDR3 has 14 amino acids. Written as DNA, the CDR3 is TGCAGCGTTGCCGGAGGGCAACCCTACAATGAGCAGTTCTTC. Translated, it gives CSVAGGQPYNEQFF.

The count of this clone is one. The CDR3 protein is CASSLGILAGGHEQYF. CDR3 DNA sequence: TGTGCCAGCAGCTTAGGGATCTTAGCGGGAGGCCACGAGCAGTACTTC. The chain is built from TRBV11-2 and TRBJ2-7, with 10 bases matching TRBD2. The germline V gene encodes CDR1 SGHAT and CDR2 FQNNGV. Trimming at V came to 1 base and at J to 5 bases, leaving 8 bases not matched to a gene. The CDR3 runs 16 residues.

The rearrangement joins TRBV30 to TRBJ2-7; the match to TRBD1 covers 9 bases. The germline V gene encodes CDR1 GTSNPN and CDR2 SVGIG (reference sequence). The junction had 12 bases not matched to a gene; V was cut back by 4 bases and J by 5 bases. The CDR3 runs 15 residues. In DNA form, the CDR3 reads TGTGCCTGGAAAAAAACCGGGACAGGGCTCCACGAGCAGTACTTC. Amino acids: CAWKKTGTGLHEQYF.

This chain connects TRBV28 to TRBJ2-7; 14 bases align to TRBD2. With 5 bases clipped from V and 2 bases from J, the junction kept 8 bases outside the gene matches. Germline values: CDR1 MDHEN, CDR2 SYDVKM. The CDR3 consists of 17 residues. CDR3 amino acids: CASSTGTSGRGPYEQYF. CDR3 bases: TGTGCCAGCAGTACCGGGACTAGCGGGAGAGGGCCCTACGAGCAGTACTTC.

The rearrangement links TRBV12-1 to TRBJ2-3; TRBD2 was called by the table and not checked on the DNA. TRBV12-1 represents a pseudogene. The CDR3 length is 18 residues. CDR3 in DNA: TGTGCCAGCAGCCCTGGGACTAGCGGGAGGGTTAGTCGGGATACGCAGTATTTT. Its protein is CASSPGTSGRVSRDTQYF.

The rearrangement links TRBV7-2 to TRBJ2-1; 7 bases map to TRBD2. J lost 10 bases, V lost 1 base, and 13 bases had no gene match. The CDR3 totals 16 residues. Germline V gene sequence: CDR1 SGHTA, CDR2 FQGNSA. The CDR3 protein is CASSLEGTTRIWEQFF. In nucleotides, the CDR3 is TGTGCCAGCAGCTTAGAGGGGACTACCCGCATATGGGAGCAGTTCTTC.

The chain combines TRBV5-4 with TRBJ2-1; 7 bases fit TRBD2. Germline CDR1 and CDR2: SGHNT and YYREEE (reference sequence). Losses at the gene ends were 7 bases for V and 9 bases for J; bases not matched to a gene: 19. The CDR3 consists of 16 residues. CDR3 bases: TGTGCCAGCCCCCAAAACCCCGGGACTACCATCGGTGAGCAGTTCTTC. Amino acid sequence: CASPQNPGTTIGEQFF.

J is TRBJ1-3 and V is TRBV2; D not resolved. CDR1 SNHLY and CDR2 FYNNEI come from the germline V gene. The V and J ends lost 1 base and 0 bases respectively, with 4 bases between them. The CDR3 spans 14 residues. The CDR3 here is CASSEGHSGNTIYF. The CDR3 DNA sequence: TGTGCCAGCAGTGAAGGGCACTCTGGAAACACCATATATTTT.

As to this clone: At one end, the junction sequence differs from germline, possibly due to a read error. V usage is TRBV28 and J usage is TRBJ1-2; D is uncertain. The length of the CDR3 is 14 residues. Germline V gene lookup returns CDR1 MDHEN and CDR2 SYDVKM. This CDR3 reads CVSSLDFYGGGYTF. In DNA, the CDR3 is TGTGTCAGCAGTTTAGACTTTTACGGCGGGGGCTACACCTTC.

This clone was picked up one time. The chain carries TRBV27 and TRBJ1-2; no firm D call. Germline loops: CDR1 MNHEY, CDR2 SMNVEV (reference sequence). Between the trimmed V and J ends, which lost 6 bases and 4 bases, there was a span of 21 bases. The CDR3 is made up of 16 amino acids. DNA for the CDR3: TGTGCCAGCAGGTTAACGTGGGAGGCAGGTATCTATGGCTACACCTTC. It encodes CASRLTWEAGIYGYTF.

This clone has just one count. This chain links TRBV15 with TRBJ1-1, with D unclear. The germline V gene has CDR1 LNHNV and CDR2 YYDKDF (reference sequence). The CDR3 has 13 amino acids. Trimming took 0 bases from V and 9 from J, leaving 11 bases between them. The CDR3 bases are TGTGCCACCAGCAGAGAAAGTGAAGGTCAAGCTTTCTTT. The encoded protein is CATSRESEGQAFF.

The rearrangement links TRBV28 to TRBJ2-5; 9 positions agree with TRBD2. The J call may be in error: the DNA end matches TRBJ2-7 better. In germline, CDR1 is MDHEN, CDR2 SYDVKM. This CDR3 comprises 15 residues. CDR3 amino acids: CAISMAGLAAFEQYF. In DNA, the CDR3 is TGTGCCATATCTATGGCGGGACTAGCAGCCTTCGAGCAGTACTTC.